A single sample is the source of the 3 T cell receptor beta chains below, sequenced in a study of response to subunit inactivated influenza vaccine listed by TCRdb under 2018. Receptor amplification or capture employed RT-PCR. The listed sequencing device is Illumina HiSeq 2500. In-frame beta chains were kept once TCRdb had trimmed the public reads at Q25 with fastp and called clones with MiXCR. Duplicate CDR3 protein sequences are folded into a single record with the most common DNA and genes. The sample table records around 470,000 distinct CDR3 sequences; around 7.9% of these occur just once. The ten top clones hold under 15% of the sample. The specimen was PBMCs from blood, collected around 25 months after vaccination. These receptors came from a man in his fifties or sixties who received an inactivated influenza vaccine. Donor details come from another sample of the same person, matched by shared clones.

This clonotype was observed a few times. The rearrangement links TRBV10-3 to TRBJ2-3; TRBD2 matches at 8 bases. Germline values: CDR1 ENHRY, CDR2 SYGVKD. The CDR3 length is 15 residues. The ends lost 2 bases at V and 4 bases at J; junction bases unmatched: 5. The CDR3 bases are TGTGCCATCAGTGAGCCAGGACTAGCCCCAGATACGCAGTATTTT. Residues: CAISEPGLAPDTQYF.

This clonotype was counted between two and nine times. J is TRBJ2-6 and V is TRBV12-3 or TRBV12-4, with TRBD1 identical over 8 bases. The CDR3 covers 17 residues. Trimming cost V 6 bases and J 2 bases; bases outside gene matches: 9. The CDR3 nucleotides read TGTGCCAGCAGATCCGGACAGGGTATCCCTGGGGCCAACGTCCTGACTTTC. Protein sequence: CASRSGQGIPGANVLTF.

This clonotype was counted a few times. J is TRBJ2-1 and V is TRBV7-9; 9 bases align to TRBD2. Germline trimming cut 5 bases from V and 6 bases from J; bases unmatched to any gene: 11. The germline CDR1 and CDR2 sequences are SEHNR and FQNEAQ (reference sequence). The CDR3 sequence is 16 residues long. The CDR3, as DNA: TGTGCCAGCAGCGAGATAGCGGGAGCCAGGTTCAATGAGCAGTTCTTC. Encoded protein: CASSEIAGARFNEQFF.